This TCR beta chain was sequenced during a study of T cells in Graves' hyperthyroidism and ophthalmopathy. The V end lost 11 bases, the J end lost 1 base, and 14 bases lay between the germline ends. The CDR3 length is 13 residues. This clonotype was seen a few times. Amplified TCR beta CDR3 regions derived from RNA transcripts. When the TCR CDR3 underwent first-round RT-PCR, the HTBI primer set was used. MiXCR, applied by TCRdb to the multiplex PCR reads, yields one record per CDR3 protein. The sample lists hundreds of thousands of distinct CDR3 sequences, about 35% occurring once. The V gene is TRBV12-3 or TRBV12-4, the J gene TRBJ1-1; D gene unclear. This TCR was recovered from a woman between 40 and 55 years old with Graves' hyperthyroidism. The sample comprised blood. The CDR3 region is CASTREENTEAFF. The DNA of the CDR3 is TGTGCCTCCACGCGTGAAGAGAACACTGAAGCTTTCTTT.